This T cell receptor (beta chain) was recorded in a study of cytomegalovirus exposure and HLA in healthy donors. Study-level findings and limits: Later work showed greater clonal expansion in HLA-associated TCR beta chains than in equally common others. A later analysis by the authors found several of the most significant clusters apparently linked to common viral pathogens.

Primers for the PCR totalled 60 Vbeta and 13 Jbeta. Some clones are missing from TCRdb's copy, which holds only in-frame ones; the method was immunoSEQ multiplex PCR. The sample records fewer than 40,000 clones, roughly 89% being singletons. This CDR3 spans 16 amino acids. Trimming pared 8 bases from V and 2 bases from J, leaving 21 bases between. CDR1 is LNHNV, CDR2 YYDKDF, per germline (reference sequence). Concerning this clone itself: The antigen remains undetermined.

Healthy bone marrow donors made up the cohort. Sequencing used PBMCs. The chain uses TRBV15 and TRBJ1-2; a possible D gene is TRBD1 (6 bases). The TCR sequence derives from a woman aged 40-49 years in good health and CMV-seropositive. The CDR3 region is CATAPGGGGWNYGYTF. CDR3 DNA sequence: TGTGCCACCGCCCCGGGCGGGGGCGGGTGGAACTATGGCTACACCTTC.